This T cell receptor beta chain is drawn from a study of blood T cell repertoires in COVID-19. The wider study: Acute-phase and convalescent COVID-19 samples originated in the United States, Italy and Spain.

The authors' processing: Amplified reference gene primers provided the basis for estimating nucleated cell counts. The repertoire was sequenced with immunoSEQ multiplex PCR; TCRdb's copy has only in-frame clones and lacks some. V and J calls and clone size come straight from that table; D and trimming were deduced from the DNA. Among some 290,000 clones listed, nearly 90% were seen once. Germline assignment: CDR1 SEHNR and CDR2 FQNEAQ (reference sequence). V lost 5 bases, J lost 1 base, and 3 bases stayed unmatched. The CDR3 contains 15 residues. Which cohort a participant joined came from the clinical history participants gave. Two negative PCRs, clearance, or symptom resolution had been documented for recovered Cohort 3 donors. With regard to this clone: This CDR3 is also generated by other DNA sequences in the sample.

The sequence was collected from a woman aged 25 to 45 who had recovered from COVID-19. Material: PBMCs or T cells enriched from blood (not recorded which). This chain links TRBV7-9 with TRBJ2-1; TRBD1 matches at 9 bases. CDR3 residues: CASSLGQGSYNEQFF. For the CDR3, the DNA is TGTGCCAGCAGCCTCGGACAGGGGTCCTACAATGAGCAGTTCTTC.